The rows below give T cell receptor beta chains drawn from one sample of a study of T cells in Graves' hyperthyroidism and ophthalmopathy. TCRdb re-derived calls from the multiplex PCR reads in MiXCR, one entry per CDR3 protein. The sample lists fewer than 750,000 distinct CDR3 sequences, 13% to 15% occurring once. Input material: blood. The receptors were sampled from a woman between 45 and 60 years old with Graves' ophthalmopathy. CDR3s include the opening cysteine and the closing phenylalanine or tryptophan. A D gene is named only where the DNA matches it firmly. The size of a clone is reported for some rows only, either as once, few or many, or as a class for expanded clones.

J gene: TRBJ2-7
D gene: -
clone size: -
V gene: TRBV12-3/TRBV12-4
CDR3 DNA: TGTGCCAGCAAAGGGGGACCCTACGAGCAGTACTTC
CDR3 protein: CASKGGPYEQYF

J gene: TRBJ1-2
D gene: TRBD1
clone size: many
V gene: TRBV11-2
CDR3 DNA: TGTGCCAGCAGCCGACAGGGACAGGGGTTTAGTGGCTACACCTTC
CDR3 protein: CASSRQGQGFSGYTF

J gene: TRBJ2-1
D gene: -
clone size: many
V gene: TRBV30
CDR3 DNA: TGTGCCTGGAGTGTAGGCGGGACAAGCTCCTACAATGAGCAGTTCTTC
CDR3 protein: CAWSVGGTSSYNEQFF

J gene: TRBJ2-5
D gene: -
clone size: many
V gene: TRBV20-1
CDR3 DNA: TGCAGTGCTAAAAGACCAACACCGAACCAAGAGACCCAGTACTTC
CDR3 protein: CSAKRPTPNQETQYF

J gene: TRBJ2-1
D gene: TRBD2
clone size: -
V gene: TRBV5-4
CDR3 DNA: TGTGCCAGCAGCCGGACTAGCTCCCAGGGGAATGAGCAGTTCTTC
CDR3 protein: CASSRTSSQGNEQFF

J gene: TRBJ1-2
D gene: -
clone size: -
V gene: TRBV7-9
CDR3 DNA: TGTGCCAGCAGCTTAGGTCTGACGAGCGGCTACACCTTC
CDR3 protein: CASSLGLTSGYTF

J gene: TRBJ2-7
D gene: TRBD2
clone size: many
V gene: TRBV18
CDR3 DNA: TGTGCCAGCTCACCGAGTGGCGGGAGAAAAAACGAGCAGTACTTC
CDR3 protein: CASSPSGGRKNEQYF

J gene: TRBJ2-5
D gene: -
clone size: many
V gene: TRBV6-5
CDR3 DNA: TGTGCCAGCAGTTACTCGACAGCCCAAGAGACCCAGTACTTC
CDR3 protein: CASSYSTAQETQYF

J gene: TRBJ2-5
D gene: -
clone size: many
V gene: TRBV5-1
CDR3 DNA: TGCGCCAGCAGCCACGGACCCTCTCGCGCCGGGGAGACCCAGTACTTC
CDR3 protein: CASSHGPSRAGETQYF

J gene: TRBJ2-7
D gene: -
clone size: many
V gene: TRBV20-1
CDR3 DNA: TGCAGTGCTAGATGGCGGGATGACTACGAGCAGTACTTC
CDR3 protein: CSARWRDDYEQYF